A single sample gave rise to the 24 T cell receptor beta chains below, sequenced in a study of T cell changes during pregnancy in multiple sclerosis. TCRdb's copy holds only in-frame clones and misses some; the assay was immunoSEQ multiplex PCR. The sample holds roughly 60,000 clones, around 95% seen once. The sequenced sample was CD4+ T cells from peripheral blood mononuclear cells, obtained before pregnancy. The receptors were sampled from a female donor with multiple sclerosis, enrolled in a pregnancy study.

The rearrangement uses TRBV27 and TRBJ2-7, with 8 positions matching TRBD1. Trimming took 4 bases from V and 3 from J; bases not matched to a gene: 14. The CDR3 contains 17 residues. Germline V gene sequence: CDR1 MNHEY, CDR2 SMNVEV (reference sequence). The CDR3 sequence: CASSSKLRTGPFYEQYF. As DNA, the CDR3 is TGTGCCAGCAGTTCGAAGCTCAGGACAGGGCCGTTCTACGAGCAGTACTTC.

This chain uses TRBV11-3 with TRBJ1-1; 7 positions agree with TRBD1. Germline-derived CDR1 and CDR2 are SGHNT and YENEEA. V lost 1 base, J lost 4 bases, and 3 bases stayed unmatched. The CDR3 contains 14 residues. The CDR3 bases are TGTGCCAGCAGCTTAGCTCAGGGGGTCACTGAAGCTTTCTTT. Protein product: CASSLAQGVTEAFF.

The CDR3 loop is CASSLVVQGGEKLFF. For the CDR3, the DNA is TGTGCCAGCAGCTTGGTGGTTCAGGGAGGCGAAAAACTGTTTTTT. The chain joins TRBV5-6 to TRBJ1-4, with D possibly TRBD1 on 5 matching bases. Germline CDR1 reads SGHDT; CDR2 reads YYEEEE. The V end was cut by 0 bases, the J end by 8 bases, with 14 bases between. The CDR3 is made up of 15 amino acids.

This CDR3 reads CASSPLGQGYNEQFF. The CDR3 bases are TGTGCCAGCTCACCACTGGGACAGGGGTACAATGAGCAGTTCTTC. The chain combines TRBV18 with TRBJ2-1; 10 nucleotides line up with TRBD1. CDR3 length equals 15 residues. After removal of 1 base from V and 4 bases from J, the junction contained 1 base not matched to a gene. Germline assignment: CDR1 KGHSH and CDR2 LQKENI.

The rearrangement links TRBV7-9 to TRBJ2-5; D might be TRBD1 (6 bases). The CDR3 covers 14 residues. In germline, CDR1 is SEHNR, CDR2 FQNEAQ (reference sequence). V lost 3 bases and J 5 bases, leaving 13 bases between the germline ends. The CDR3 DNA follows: TGTGCCAGCAGCTTTGCTTCAGGGGTGGAGACCCAGTACTTC. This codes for CASSFASGVETQYF.

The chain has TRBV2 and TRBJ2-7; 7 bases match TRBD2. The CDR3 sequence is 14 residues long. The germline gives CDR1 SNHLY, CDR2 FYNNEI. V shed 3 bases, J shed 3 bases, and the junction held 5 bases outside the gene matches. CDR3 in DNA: TGTGCCAGCAGTGAGACTAGCCGAGACTACGAGCAGTACTTC. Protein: CASSETSRDYEQYF. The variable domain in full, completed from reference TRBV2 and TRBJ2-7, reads EPEVTQTPSHQVTQMGQEVILRCVPISNHLYFYWYRQILGQKVEFLVSFYNNEISEKSEIFDDQFSVERPDGSNFTLKIRSTKLEDSAMYFCASSETSRDYEQYFGPGTRLTVT.

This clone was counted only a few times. CDR3 DNA sequence: TGCGCCAGCAGCCAAGATGCAGGGGATCAGCCCCAGCATTTT. Protein sequence: CASSQDAGDQPQHF. The V and J genes are TRBV4-3 and TRBJ1-5; possibly TRBD1 for D (6 bases). The CDR3 length is 14 residues. Per germline, CDR1 LGHNA and CDR2 YSLEER. V lost 0 bases to trimming and J lost 5 bases, with 8 bases between them.

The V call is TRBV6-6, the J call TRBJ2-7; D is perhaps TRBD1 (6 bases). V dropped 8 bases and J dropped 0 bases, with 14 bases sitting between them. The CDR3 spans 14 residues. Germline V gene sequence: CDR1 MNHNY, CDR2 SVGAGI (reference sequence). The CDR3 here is CASGWGRRSYEQYF. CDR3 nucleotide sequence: TGTGCCAGCGGTTGGGGGCGCCGCTCCTACGAGCAGTACTTC.

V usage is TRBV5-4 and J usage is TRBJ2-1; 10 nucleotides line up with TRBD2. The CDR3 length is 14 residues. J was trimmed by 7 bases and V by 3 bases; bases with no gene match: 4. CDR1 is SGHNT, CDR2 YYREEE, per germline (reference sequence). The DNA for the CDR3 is TGTGCCAGCAGCTCTAGGACTAGCGGAAATGAGCAGTTCTTC. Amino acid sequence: CASSSRTSGNEQFF.

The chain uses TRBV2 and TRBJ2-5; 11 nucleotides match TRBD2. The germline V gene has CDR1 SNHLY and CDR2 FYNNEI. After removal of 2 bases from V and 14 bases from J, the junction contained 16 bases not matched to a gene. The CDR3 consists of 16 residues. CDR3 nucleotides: TGTGCCAGCAGTGAAATTTTAGCGGGAGGGGCCCGGAGTCAATACTTC. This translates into CASSEILAGGARSQYF. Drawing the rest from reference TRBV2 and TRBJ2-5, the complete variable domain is EPEVTQTPSHQVTQMGQEVILRCVPISNHLYFYWYRQILGQKVEFLVSFYNNEISEKSEIFDDQFSVERPDGSNFTLKIRSTKLEDSAMYFCASSEILAGGARSQYFGPGTRLLVL.

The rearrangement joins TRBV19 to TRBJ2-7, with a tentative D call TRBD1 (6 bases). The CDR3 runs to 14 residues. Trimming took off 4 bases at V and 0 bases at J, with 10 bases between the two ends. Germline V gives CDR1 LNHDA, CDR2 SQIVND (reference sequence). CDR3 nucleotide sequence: TGTGCCAGTAGTACCGACAGGAACTCCTACGAGCAGTACTTC. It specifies CASSTDRNSYEQYF.

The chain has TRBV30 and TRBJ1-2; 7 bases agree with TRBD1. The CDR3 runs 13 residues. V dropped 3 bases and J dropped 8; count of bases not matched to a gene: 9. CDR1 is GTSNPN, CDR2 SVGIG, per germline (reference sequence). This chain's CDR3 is CAWSAHEQGGYTF. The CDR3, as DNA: TGTGCCTGGAGCGCCCATGAACAGGGGGGCTACACCTTC.

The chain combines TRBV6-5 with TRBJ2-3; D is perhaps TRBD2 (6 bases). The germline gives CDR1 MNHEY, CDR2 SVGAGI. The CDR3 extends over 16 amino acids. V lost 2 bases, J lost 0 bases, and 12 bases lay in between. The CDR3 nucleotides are TGTGCCAGCAGTTACGATAGCGGTCGTAGCACAGATACGCAGTATTTT. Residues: CASSYDSGRSTDTQYF.

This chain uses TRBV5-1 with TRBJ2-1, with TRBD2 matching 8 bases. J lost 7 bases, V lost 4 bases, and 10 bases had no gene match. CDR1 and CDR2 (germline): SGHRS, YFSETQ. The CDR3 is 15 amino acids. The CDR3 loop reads CASSGTTGLDNEQFF. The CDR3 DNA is TGCGCCAGCAGCGGTACGACGGGACTAGATAATGAGCAGTTCTTC.

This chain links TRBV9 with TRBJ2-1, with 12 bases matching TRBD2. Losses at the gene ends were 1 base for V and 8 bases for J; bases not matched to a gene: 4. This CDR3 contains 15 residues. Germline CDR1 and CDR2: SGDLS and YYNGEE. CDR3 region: CASSVTPSGGDEQFF. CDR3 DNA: TGTGCCAGCAGCGTAACACCTAGCGGGGGGGATGAGCAGTTCTTC.

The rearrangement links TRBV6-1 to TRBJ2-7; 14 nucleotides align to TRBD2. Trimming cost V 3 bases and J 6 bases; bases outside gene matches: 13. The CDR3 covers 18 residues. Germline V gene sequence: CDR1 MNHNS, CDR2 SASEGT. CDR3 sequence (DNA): TGTGCCAGCAGTGATAAAAGACTAGCGGGAGGGCTATATGGCGAGCAGTACTTC. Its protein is CASSDKRLAGGLYGEQYF.

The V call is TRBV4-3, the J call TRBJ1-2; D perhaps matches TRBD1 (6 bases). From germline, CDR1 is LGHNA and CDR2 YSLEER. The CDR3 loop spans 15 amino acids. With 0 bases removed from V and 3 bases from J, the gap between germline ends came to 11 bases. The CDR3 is CASSQEQGVDYGYTF. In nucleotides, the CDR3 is TGCGCCAGCAGCCAAGAACAGGGCGTGGACTATGGCTACACCTTC.

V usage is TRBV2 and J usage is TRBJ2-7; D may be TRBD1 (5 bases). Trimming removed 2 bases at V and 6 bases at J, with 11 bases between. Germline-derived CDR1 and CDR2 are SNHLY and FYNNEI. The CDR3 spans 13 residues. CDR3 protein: CASSERGSAEQYF. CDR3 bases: TGTGCCAGCAGTGAAAGGGGAAGTGCCGAGCAGTACTTC.

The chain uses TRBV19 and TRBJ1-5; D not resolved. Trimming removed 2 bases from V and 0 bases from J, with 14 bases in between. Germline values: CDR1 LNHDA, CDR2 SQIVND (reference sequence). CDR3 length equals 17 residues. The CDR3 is CASSISASGDSNQPQHF. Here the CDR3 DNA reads TGTGCCAGTAGTATATCGGCGTCCGGGGATAGCAATCAGCCCCAGCATTTT.

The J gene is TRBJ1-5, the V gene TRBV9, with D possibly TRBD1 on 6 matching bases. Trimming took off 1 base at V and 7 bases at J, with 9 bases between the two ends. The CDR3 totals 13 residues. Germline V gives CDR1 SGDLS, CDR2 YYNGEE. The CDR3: CASSVTGIQPQHF. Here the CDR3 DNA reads TGTGCCAGCAGCGTAACAGGGATCCAGCCCCAGCATTTT.

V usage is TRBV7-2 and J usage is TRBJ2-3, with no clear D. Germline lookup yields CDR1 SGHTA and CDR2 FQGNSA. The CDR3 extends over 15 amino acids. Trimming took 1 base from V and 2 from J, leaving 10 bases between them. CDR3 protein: CASSLVVRNTDTQYF. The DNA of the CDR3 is TGTGCCAGCAGCTTAGTTGTCAGAAACACAGATACGCAGTATTTT.

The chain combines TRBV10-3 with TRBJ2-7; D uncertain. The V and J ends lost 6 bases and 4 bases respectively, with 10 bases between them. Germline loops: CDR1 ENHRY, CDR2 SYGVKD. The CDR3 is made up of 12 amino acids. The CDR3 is CAISPVRYEQYF. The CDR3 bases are TGTGCCATCAGCCCTGTGAGGTACGAGCAGTACTTC.

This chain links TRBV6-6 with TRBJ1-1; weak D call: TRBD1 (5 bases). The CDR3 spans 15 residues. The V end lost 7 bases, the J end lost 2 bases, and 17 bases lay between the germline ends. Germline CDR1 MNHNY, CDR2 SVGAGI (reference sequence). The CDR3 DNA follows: TGTGCCAGCAACTTACGACGACAGATTAACACTGAAGCTTTCTTT. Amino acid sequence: CASNLRRQINTEAFF.

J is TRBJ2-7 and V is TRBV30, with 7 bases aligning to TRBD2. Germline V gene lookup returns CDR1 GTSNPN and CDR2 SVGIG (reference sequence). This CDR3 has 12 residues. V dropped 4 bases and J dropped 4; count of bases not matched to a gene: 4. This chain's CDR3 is CAWTPGGYEQYF. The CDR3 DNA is TGTGCCTGGACCCCGGGGGGTTACGAGCAGTACTTC.